This note documents a single T cell receptor beta chain sequence. Antigen unknown. The sample originates from a study of T cell responses to AZD1222 COVID-19 vaccine. As for the study in general: Whether given at about 4 or about 12 weeks, second doses were pooled.

Findings and limits, study-wide: Clonal diversity was possibly underestimated; the donors were predominantly white British and more often female.

Germline-derived CDR1 and CDR2 are SGHRS and YFSETQ. V was trimmed by 0 bases and J by 8 bases, leaving 8 bases between them. This CDR3 comprises 12 residues. The repertoire was sequenced with immunoSEQ multiplex PCR; TCRdb's copy has only in-frame clones and lacks some. The table has around 130,000 clones, 94% seen once. Here the sequenced sample was peripheral blood, taken on day 0 of AZD1222 vaccination. The sequence was collected from an adult in good health. J is TRBJ1-2 and V is TRBV5-1; no definite D call. The CDR3 DNA reads TGCGCCAGCAGCTTGGACGGGAACGGCTACACCTTC. Translation gives CASSLDGNGYTF.